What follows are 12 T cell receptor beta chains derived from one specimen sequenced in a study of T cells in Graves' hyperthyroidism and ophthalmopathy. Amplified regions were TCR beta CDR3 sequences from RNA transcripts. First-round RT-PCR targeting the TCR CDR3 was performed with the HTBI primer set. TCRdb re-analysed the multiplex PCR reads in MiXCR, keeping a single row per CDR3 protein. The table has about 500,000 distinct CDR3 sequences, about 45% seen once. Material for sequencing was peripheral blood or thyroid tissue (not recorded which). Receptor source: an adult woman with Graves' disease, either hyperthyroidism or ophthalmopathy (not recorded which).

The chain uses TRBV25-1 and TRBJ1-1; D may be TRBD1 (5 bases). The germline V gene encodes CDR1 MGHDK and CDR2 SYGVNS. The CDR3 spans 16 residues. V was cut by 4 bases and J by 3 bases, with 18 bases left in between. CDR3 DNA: TGTGCCAGCAGTGGCACCGGGGGGAATTGGGACACTGAAGCTTTCTTT. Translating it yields CASSGTGGNWDTEAFF.

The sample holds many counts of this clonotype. In nucleotides, the CDR3 is TGCAGTGCGGGCGCCTGGGCCGGGGAGCTGTTTTTT. This gives the protein CSAGAWAGELFF. The chain employs TRBV20-1 and TRBJ2-2; D call uncertain. CDR1 is DFQATT, CDR2 SNEGSKA, per germline (reference sequence). The ends were cut back, 6 bases at V and 6 bases at J, with 11 bases in the middle. This CDR3 region has 12 residues.

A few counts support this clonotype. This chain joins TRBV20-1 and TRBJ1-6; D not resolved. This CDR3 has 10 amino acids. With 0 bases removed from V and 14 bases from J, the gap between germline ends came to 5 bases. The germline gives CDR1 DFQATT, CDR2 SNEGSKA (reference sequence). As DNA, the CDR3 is TGCAGTGCTAGAGATACGGCCCTCCACTTT. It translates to CSARDTALHF.

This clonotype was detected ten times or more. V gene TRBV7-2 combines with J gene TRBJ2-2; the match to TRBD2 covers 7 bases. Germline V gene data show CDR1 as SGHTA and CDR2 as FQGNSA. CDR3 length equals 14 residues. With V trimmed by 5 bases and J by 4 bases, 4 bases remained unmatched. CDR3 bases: TGTGCCAGCAGCGACTGGGGGGGCACCGGGGAGCTGTTTTTT. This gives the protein CASSDWGGTGELFF.

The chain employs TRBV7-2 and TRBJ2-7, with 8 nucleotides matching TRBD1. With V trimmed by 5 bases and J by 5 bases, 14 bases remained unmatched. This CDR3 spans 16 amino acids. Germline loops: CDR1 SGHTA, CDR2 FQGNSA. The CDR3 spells CASSSGTGQESHEQYF. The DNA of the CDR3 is TGTGCCAGCAGCAGCGGTACGGGACAGGAGTCCCACGAGCAGTACTTC.

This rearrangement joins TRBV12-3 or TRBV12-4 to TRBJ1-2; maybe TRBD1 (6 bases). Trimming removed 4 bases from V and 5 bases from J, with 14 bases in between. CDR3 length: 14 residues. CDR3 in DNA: TGTGCCAGCAGTTCGGAGGGGGGCTTATATGGCTACACCTTC. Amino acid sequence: CASSSEGGLYGYTF.

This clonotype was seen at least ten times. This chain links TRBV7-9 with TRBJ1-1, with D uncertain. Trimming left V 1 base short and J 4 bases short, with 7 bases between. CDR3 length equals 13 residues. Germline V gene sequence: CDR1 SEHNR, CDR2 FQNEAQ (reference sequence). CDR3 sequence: CASSLGDGTEAFF. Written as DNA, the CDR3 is TGTGCCAGCAGCTTAGGTGACGGCACTGAAGCTTTCTTT.

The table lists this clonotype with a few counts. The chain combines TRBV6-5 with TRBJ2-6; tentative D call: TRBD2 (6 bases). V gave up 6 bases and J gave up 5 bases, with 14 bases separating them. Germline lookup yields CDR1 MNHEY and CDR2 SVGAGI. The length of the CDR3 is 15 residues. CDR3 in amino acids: CASSTGGRRANVLTF. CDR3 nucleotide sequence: TGTGCCAGCAGCACCGGGGGTCGAAGGGCCAACGTCCTGACTTTC.

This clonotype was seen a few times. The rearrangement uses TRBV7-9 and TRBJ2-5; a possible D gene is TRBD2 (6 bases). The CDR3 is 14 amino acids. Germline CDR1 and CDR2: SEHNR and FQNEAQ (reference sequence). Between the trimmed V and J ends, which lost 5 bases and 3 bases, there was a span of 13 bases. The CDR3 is CASSPGAGKETQYF. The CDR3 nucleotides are TGTGCCAGCAGCCCAGGTGCGGGAAAAGAGACCCAGTACTTC.

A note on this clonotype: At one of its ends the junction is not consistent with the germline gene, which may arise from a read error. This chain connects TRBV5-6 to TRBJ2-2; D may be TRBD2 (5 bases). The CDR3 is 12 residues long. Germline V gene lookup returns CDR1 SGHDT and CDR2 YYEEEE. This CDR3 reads CASSLYTGELSF. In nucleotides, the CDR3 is TGTGCCAGCAGCCTATACACCGGGGAGCTGTCTTTT.

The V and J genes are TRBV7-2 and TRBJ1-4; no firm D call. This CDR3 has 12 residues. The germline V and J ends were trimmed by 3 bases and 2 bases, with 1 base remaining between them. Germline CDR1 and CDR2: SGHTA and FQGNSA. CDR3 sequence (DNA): TGTGCCAGCAGCTTGACTAATGAAAAACTGTTTTTT. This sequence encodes CASSLTNEKLFF.

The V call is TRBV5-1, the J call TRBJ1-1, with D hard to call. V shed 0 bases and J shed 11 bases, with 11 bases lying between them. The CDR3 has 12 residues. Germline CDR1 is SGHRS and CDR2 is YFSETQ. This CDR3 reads CASSLAGGPAFF. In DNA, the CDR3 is TGCGCCAGCAGCTTGGCTGGTGGCCCGGCTTTCTTT.